The source of this TCR beta chain is a study of cytomegalovirus exposure and HLA in healthy donors. Overall study findings and caveats: In a later analysis, at a false discovery rate of 0.05, under 20,000 TCR beta sequences matched HLA alleles.

With 3 bases clipped from V and 1 base from J, the junction kept 7 bases outside the gene matches. The CDR3 consists of 16 residues. Per the germline V gene, CDR1 is KGHSH and CDR2 is LQKENI. Concerning this clone: Antigen specificity is unknown.

60 Vbeta and 13 Jbeta primers were used in PCR. The assay was immunoSEQ multiplex PCR, and TCRdb's table has in-frame clones only and misses some. The data show about 140,000 clones, with roughly 77% seen just once and around 2% held by the top ten. What was sequenced was PBMCs. The sequence was obtained from a man aged 25 to 40 in good health and CMV-seronegative. The rearrangement links TRBV18 to TRBJ1-1; 8 bases are shared with TRBD1. The chain's CDR3 is CASSPGGDRGNTEAFF. CDR3 bases: TGTGCCAGCTCACCGGGGGGAGACAGGGGGAACACTGAAGCTTTCTTT. Complete variable domain (other parts from reference TRBV18 and TRBJ1-1): NAGVMQNPRHLVRRRGQEARLRCSPMKGHSHVYWYRQLPEEGLKFMVYLQKENIIDESGMPKERFSAEFPKEGPSILRIQQVVRGDSAAYFCASSPGGDRGNTEAFFGQGTRLTVV.